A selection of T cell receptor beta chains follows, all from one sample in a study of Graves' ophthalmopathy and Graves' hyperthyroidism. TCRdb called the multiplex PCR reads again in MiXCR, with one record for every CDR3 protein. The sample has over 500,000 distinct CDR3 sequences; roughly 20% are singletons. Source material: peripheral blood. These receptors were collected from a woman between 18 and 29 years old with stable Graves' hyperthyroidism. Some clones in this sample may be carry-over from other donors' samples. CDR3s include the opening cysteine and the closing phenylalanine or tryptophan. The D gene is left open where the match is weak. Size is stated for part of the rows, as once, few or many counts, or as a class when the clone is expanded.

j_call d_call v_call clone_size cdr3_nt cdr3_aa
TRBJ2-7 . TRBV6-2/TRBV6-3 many TGTGCCAGCAGTTACTCCGTTTACGAGCAGTACTTC CASSYSVYEQYF
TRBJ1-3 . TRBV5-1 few TGCGCCAGCAGCTGGGGGCCCACTGGGTCTGGAAACACCATATATTTT CASSWGPTGSGNTIYF
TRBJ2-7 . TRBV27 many TGTGCCAGCAGTACCGTTGGGGGTTCCTCCTACGAGCAGTACTTC CASSTVGGSSYEQYF
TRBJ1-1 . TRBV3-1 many TGTGCCAGCAGGCCAACAGGGATGAACACTGAAGCTTTCTTT CASRPTGMNTEAFF
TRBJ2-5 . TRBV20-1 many TGCAGTGCCACGGACCCCAAAGAGACCCAGTACTTC CSATDPKETQYF
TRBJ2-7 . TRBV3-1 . TGTGCCAGCAGCCGGAAACAGGGATACGAGCAGTACTTC CASSRKQGYEQYF
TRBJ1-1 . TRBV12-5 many TGTGCTAGTGGTTCGGCCAGGGGTTTCAACACTGAAGCTTTCTTT CASGSARGFNTEAFF
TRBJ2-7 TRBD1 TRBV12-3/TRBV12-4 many TGTGCCAGCAGCGGGACAGGGAAGTTTAACGAGCAGTACTTC CASSGTGKFNEQYF
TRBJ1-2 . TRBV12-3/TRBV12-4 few TGTGCCAGCAGTTTAGCCGACAGCCTCTATGGCTACACCTTC CASSLADSLYGYTF
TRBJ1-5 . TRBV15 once TGTGTCACCAGCAGAGGGGTGGGTCAGCCCCAGCATTTT CVTSRGVGQPQHF
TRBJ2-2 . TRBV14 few TGTGCCAGCAGCCGTTCCGGGACTGGGAGGACCGGGGAGCTGTTTTTT CASSRSGTGRTGELFF
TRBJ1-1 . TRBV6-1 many TGTGCCAGCAGTGATCTGAAGGGGGAAGCTTTCTTT CASSDLKGEAFF
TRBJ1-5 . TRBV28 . TGTGCCAGCAGTTTATTTGCAGTTAACCGGCAGCCCCAGCATTTT CASSLFAVNRQPQHF
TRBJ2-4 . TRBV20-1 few TGCAGTGCTTCCGGGGCCAGGAAAAACATTCAGTACTTC CSASGARKNIQYF
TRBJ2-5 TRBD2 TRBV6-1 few TGTGCCAGCAGTGAAAAACGGGGGGGGGTATGGCAAGAGACCCAGTACTTC CASSEKRGGVWQETQYF
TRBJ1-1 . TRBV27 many TGTGCCAGCAGTTTAGGAGGGGTCGGATCGGCTTTCTTT CASSLGGVGSAFF
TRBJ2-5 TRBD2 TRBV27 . TGTGCCAGCAGTCCGCCTCCGCTAGCGGGGTACAAAGAGACCCAGTACTTC CASSPPPLAGYKETQYF
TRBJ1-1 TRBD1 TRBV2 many TGTGCCATCAGAGGGGGCAAAGGCAACACTGAAGCTTTCTTT CAIRGGKGNTEAFF
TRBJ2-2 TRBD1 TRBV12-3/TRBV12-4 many TGTGCCAGCAGTCCGAGGACAGGGGATGCAACCGGGGAGCTGTTTTTT CASSPRTGDATGELFF
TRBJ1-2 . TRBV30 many TGTGCCTGGAGTGTAGGAAAGGGTTCCGCTAACTATGGCTACACCTTC CAWSVGKGSANYGYTF
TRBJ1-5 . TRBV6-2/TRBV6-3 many TGTGCCAGCAGTTTCTCAGGGGCAGGGCACCGTCAGCCCCAGCATTTT CASSFSGAGHRQPQHF
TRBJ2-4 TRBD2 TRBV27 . TGTGCCAGCAGTACGCGACTAGCGGGGGGTGCTATAGCCAAAAACATTCAGTACTTC CASSTRLAGGAIAKNIQYF
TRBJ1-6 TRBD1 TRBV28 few TGTGCCAGCAGCGTGGCGGGACAGAGCTCCTATAATTCACCCCTCCACTTT CASSVAGQSSYNSPLHF
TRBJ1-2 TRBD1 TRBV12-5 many TGTGCTAGTGGTGAGGCCACAGGGGTTAGTGGCTACACCTTC CASGEATGVSGYTF
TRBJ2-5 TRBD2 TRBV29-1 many TGCAGCGTAGATCCCGGGACTAGACAAGAGACCCAGTACTTC CSVDPGTRQETQYF
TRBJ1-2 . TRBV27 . TGTGCCAGCAGTTTATCTCCGGGAAAGGGCTACACCTTC CASSLSPGKGYTF
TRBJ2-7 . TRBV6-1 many TGTGCCAGCAGTGAAAACCGAGACTACGAGCAGTACTTC CASSENRDYEQYF
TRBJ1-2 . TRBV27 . TGTGCCAGCAGTTCCGTGAGCTCTTCCTATGGCTACACCTTC CASSSVSSSYGYTF
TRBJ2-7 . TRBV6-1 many TGTGCCAGCAGGGGCGGAACGGGTACTTACGAGCAGTACTTC CASRGGTGTYEQYF
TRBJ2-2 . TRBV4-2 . TGTGCCAGCAGCCAAGTTTCTCCGAACACCGGGGAGCTGTTTTTT CASSQVSPNTGELFF
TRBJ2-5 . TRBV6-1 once TGTGCCATCAGTCCGTTGGACCCCCAAGAGACCCGGTACTTC CAISPLDPQETRYF
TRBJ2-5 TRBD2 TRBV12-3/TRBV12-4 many TGTGCCTCAGGGACTAGCGGGGGGACTCAGGGGACCCAGTACTTC CASGTSGGTQGTQYF
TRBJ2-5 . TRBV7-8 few TGTGCCAGCATCCCCCCGGCGCGGGCCAGGTTGGAGACCCAGTACTTC CASIPPARARLETQYF
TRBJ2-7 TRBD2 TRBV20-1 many TGCAGTGCTAGACCGGCGGGAGGGCCATCCGAGCAGTACTTC CSARPAGGPSEQYF
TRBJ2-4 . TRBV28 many TGTGCCAGCAGTTTAACCCCAGCCAAAGCCAAAAACATTCAGTACTTC CASSLTPAKAKNIQYF
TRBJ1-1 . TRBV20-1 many TGCAGTGCTAGTCGGCAGGGGCGGGGGTACACTGAAGCTTTCTTT CSASRQGRGYTEAFF
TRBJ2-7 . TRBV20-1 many TGCAGTGCTAAAGACTACGAGCAGTACTTC CSAKDYEQYF
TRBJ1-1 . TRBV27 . TGTGCCAGCAGTTTAGTAGGGTCGCACACTGAAGCTTTCTTT CASSLVGSHTEAFF
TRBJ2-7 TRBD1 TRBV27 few TGTGCCAGCAGTTCAGGGACAGCCGAGCAGTACTTC CASSSGTAEQYF
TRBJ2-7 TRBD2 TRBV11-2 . TGTGCCAGCAGCTTAGAGCCCACGGGGCGGGGGAACTCCTACGAGCAGTACTTC CASSLEPTGRGNSYEQYF
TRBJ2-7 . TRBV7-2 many TGTGCCAGCAGCTTCTCTCCACAGACAGGACACTACGAGCAGTACTTC CASSFSPQTGHYEQYF
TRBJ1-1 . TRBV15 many TGTGCCACCAGCAGAGATATGGAGAACACTGAAGCTTTCTTT CATSRDMENTEAFF
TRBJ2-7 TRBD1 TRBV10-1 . TGCGCCAGGACAGGGGGCTACGAGCAGTACTTC CARTGGYEQYF
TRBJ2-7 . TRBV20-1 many TGCAGTGCTAGAAACAGCGTGCCGCCCTACGAGCAGTACTTC CSARNSVPPYEQYF
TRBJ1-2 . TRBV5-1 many TGCGCCAGCAGCTTAAGGGGCTGGGGCTACACCTTC CASSLRGWGYTF
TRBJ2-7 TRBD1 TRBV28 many TGTGCCAGCAGTCCTCCGGGACAGGGGTCTTACGAGCAGTACTTC CASSPPGQGSYEQYF
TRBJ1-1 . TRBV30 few TGTGCCTGGGGAATACAGGGAGGGACTGAAGCTTTCTTT CAWGIQGGTEAFF
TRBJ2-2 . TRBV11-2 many TGTGCCAGCAGCTTAGACATAGGGCTAGTTGCGACCGGGGAGCTGTTTTTT CASSLDIGLVATGELFF
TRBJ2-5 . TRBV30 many TGTGCCTGGGGGCTACCACGGGAGACCCAGTACTTC CAWGLPRETQYF